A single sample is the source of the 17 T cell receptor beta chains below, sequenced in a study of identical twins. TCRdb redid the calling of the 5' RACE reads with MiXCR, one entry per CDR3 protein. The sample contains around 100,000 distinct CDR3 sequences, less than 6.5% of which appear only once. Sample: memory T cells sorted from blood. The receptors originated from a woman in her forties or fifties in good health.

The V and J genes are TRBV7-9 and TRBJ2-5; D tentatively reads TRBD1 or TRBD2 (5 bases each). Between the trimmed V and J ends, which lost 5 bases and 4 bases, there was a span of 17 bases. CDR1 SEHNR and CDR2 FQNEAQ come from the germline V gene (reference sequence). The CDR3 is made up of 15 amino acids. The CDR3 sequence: CASSPTVGTRETQYF. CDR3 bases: TGTGCCAGCAGCCCAACTGTTGGGACGCGAGAGACCCAGTACTTC. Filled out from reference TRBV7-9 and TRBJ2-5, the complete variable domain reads DTGVSQNPRHKITKRGQNVTFRCDPISEHNRLYWYRQTLGQGPEFLTYFQNEAQLEKSRLLSDRFSAERPKGSFSTLEIQRTEQGDSAMYLCASSPTVGTRETQYFGPGTRLLVL.

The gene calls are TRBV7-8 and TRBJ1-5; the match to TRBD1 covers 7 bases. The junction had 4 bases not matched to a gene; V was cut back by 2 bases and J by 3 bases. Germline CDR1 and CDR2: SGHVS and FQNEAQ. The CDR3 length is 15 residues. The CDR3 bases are TGTGCCAGCAGCTTATACAGGGGCCTCAATCAGCCCCAGCATTTT. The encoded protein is CASSLYRGLNQPQHF.

In DNA, the CDR3 is TGTGCCAGTAGTGCCTCGGGTTGGCAAGGCTACACCTTC. This gives the protein CASSASGWQGYTF. The chain has TRBV19 and TRBJ1-2; no definite D call. CDR1 is LNHDA, CDR2 SQIVND, per germline (reference sequence). Deletions cut 5 bases from V and 8 bases from J, with 15 bases between. The CDR3 sequence is 13 residues long.

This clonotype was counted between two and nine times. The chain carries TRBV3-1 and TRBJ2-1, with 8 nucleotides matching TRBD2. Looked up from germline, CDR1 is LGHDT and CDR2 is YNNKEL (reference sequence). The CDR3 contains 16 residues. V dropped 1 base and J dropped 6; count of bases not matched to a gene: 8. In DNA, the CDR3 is TGTGCCAGCAGCCAAGTCCCCGCGGGAGGTCCCAATGAGCAGTTCTTC. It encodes CASSQVPAGGPNEQFF.

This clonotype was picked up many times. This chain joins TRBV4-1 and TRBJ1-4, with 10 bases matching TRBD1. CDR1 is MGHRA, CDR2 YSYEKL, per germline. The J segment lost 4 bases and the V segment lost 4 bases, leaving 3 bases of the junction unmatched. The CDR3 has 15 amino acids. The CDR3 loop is CASSRGDRGNEKLFF. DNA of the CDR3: TGCGCCAGCAGCCGAGGGGACAGGGGTAATGAAAAACTGTTTTTT.

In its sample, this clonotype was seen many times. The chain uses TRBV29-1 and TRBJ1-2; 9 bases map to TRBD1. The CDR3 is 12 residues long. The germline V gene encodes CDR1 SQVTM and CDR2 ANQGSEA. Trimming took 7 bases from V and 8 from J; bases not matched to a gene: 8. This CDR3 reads CSAGQGNEGYTF. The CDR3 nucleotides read TGCAGCGCCGGACAGGGGAATGAAGGCTACACCTTC.

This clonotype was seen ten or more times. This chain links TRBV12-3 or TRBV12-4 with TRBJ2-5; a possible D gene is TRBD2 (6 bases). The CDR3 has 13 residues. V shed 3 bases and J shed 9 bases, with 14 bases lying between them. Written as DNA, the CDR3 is TGTGCCAGCAGTTTCGGTCAGGACTATCCCCAGTACTTC. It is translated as CASSFGQDYPQYF.

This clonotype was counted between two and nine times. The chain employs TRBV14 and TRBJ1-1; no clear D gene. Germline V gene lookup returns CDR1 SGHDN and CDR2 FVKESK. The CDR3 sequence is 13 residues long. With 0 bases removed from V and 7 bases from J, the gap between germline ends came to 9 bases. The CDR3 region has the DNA TGTGCCAGCAGCCAAGATCTTGGCCGTGAAGCTTTCTTT. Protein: CASSQDLGREAFF.

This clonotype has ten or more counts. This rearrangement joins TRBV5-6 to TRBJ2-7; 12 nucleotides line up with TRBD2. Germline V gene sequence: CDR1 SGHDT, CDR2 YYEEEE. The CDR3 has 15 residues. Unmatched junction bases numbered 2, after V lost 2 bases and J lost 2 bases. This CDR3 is CASSLLAGGPYEQYV. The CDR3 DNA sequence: TGTGCCAGCAGCTTACTAGCGGGAGGTCCCTACGAGCAGTACGTC.

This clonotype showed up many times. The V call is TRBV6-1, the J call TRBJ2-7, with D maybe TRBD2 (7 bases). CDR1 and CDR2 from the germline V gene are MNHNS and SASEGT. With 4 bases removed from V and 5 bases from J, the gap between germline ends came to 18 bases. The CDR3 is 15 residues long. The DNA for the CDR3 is TGTGCCAGCAGTGCCAACCCGGGGGGCTTGAACGAGCAGTACGTC. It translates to CASSANPGGLNEQYV.

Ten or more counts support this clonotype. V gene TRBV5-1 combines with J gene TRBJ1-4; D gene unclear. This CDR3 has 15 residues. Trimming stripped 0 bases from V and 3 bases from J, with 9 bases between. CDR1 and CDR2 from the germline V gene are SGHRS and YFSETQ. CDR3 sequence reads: CASSLDRLPNEKLFF. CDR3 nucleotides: TGCGCCAGCAGCTTGGATAGGTTACCTAATGAAAAACTGTTTTTT.

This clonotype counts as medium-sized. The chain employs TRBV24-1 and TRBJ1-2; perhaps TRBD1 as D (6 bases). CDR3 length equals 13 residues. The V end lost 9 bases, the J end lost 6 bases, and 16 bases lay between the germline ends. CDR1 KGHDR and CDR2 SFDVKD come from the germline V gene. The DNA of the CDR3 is TGTGCCACCTCTGGGGGGGCGGATAATGGCTACACCTTC. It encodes CATSGGADNGYTF.

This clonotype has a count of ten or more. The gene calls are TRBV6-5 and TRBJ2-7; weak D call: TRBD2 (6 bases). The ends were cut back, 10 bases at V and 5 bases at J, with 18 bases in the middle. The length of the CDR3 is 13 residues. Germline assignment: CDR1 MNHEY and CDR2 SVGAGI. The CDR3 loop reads CATWSRESNEQYV. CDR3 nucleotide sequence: TGTGCCACGTGGTCGCGGGAAAGTAACGAGCAGTACGTC.

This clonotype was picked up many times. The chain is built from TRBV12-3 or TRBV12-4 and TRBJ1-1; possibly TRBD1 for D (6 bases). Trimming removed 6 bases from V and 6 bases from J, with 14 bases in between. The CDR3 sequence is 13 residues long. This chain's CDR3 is CASRNQGWAEAFF. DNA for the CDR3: TGTGCCAGCAGAAATCAGGGGTGGGCTGAAGCTTTCTTT.

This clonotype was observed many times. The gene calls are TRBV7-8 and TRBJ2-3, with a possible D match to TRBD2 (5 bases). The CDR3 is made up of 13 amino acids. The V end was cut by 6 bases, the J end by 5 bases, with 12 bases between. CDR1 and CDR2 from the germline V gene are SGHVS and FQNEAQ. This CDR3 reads CASRISSGDTQYF. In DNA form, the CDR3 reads TGTGCCAGCAGAATCTCGAGCGGAGATACGCAGTATTTT. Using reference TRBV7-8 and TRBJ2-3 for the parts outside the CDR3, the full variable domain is GAGVSQSPRYKVAKRGQDVALRCDPISGHVSLFWYQQALGQGPEFLTYFQNEAQLDKSGLPSDRFFAERPEGSVSTLKIQRTQQEDSAVYLCASRISSGDTQYFGPGTRLTVL.

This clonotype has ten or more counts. This chain's CDR3 is CASGLAGQAFF. CDR3 nucleotide sequence: TGTGCTAGTGGTTTGGCGGGACAAGCTTTCTTT. V gene TRBV12-5 combines with J gene TRBJ1-1, with D maybe TRBD1 (5 bases). V lost 1 base and J lost 9, with 6 bases in between. Germline values: CDR1 LGHNT, CDR2 FRNRAP. This CDR3 contains 11 residues.

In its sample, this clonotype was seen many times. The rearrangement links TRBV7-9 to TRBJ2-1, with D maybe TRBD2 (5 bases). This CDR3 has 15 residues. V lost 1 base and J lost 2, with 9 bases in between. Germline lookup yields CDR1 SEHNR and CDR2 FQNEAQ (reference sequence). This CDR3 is CASSLGRGTYNEQFF. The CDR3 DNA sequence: TGTGCCAGCAGCTTAGGTCGGGGAACCTACAATGAGCAGTTCTTC.